This T cell receptor (beta chain) emerged from a study of cytomegalovirus exposure and HLA in healthy donors. Broader study findings: A reported reduction in N-insertions relative to the roughly 670-donor mean was seen in an Asian-associated ancestry cluster in a later analysis.

Between the trimmed V and J ends, which lost 0 bases and 1 base, there was a span of 9 bases. The V gene's germline CDR1 is SGHDN and CDR2 FVKESK. The CDR3 extends over 16 amino acids. The PCR employed 60 Vbeta primers together with 13 Jbeta primers. TCRdb's copy holds only in-frame clones and misses some; the assay was immunoSEQ multiplex PCR. The repertoire consists of 150,000 to 200,000 clones, with roughly 80% occurring once and the leading ten covering around 6.9%. For this clone: Antigen specificity is unknown.

The sequence came from a male donor in good health and CMV-seropositive. Input material: PBMCs. The J gene is TRBJ2-2, the V gene TRBV14; D remains unclear. CDR3 nucleotide sequence: TGTGCCAGCAGCCAAGATCGTCCGGGGAACACCGGGGAGCTGTTTTTT. Translating it yields CASSQDRPGNTGELFF.